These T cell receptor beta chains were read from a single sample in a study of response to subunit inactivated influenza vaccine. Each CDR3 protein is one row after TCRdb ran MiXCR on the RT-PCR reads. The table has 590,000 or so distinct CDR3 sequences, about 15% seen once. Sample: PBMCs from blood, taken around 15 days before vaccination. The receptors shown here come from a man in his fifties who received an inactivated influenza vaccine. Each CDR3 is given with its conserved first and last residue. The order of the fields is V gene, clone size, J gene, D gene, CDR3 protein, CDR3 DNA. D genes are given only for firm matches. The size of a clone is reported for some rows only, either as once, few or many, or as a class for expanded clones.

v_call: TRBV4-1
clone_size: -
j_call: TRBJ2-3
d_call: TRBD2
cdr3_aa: CASSPKGPGTSTHTQYF
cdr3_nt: TGCGCCAGCAGCCCCAAGGGACCCGGGACTAGTACCCATACGCAGTATTTT

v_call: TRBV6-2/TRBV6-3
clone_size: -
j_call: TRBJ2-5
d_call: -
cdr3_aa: CASSLDRLETQYF
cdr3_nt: TGTGCCAGCAGTTTGGACCGCTTAGAGACCCAGTACTTC

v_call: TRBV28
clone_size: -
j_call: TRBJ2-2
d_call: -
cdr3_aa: CASSLFGLGESTGELFF
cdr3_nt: TGTGCCAGCAGTTTATTCGGTCTGGGGGAAAGCACCGGGGAGCTGTTTTTT

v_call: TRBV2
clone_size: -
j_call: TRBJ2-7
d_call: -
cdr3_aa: CASSIRGPYYEQYF
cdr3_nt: TGTGCCAGCAGTATACGCGGGCCCTACTACGAGCAGTACTTC

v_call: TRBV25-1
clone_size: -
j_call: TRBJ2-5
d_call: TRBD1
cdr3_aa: CASSDYRGLRETQYF
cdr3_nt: TGTGCCAGCAGTGACTACAGGGGGTTAAGAGAGACCCAGTACTTC

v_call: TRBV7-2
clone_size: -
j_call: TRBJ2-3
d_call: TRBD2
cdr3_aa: CASSPGLAGGSTQYF
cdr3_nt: TGTGCCAGCAGCCCCGGACTAGCGGGGGGTAGTACGCAGTATTTT

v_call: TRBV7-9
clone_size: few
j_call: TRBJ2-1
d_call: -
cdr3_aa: CASSLVWREGNEQFF
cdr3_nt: TGTGCCAGCAGCTTAGTGTGGCGAGAGGGTAATGAGCAGTTCTTC

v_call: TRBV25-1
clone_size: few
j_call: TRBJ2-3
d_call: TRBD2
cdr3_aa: CASSAQRGTRSRPDTQYF
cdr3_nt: TGTGCCAGCAGTGCACAACGGGGGACTAGATCAAGGCCAGATACGCAGTATTTT

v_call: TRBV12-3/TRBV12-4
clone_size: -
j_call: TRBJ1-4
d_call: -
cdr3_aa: CASSFSLRGNEKLFF
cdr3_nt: TGTGCCAGCAGTTTTTCGCTCAGGGGAAATGAAAAACTGTTTTTT

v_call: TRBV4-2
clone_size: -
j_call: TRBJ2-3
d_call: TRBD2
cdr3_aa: CASSQGGLGTDTQYF
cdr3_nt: TGTGCCAGCAGCCAAGGGGGACTAGGCACAGATACGCAGTATTTT

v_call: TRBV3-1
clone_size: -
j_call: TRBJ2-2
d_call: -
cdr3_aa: CASSQGGLFTGELFF
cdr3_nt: TGTGCCAGCAGCCAAGGCGGGTTGTTCACCGGGGAGCTGTTTTTT

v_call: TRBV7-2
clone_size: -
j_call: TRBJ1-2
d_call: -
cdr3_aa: CASSPRGGIATF
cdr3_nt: TGTGCCAGCAGCCCCCGAGGGGGAATCGCCACCTTC

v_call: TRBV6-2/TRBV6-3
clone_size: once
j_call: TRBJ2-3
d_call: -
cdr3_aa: CASTPGRGAADTQYF
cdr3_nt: TGTGCCAGCACCCCCGGACGAGGGGCCGCAGATACGCAGTATTTT

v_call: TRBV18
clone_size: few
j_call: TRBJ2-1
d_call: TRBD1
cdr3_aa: CASSPAGQGHNEQFF
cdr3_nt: TGTGCCAGCTCACCAGCGGGACAGGGTCACAATGAGCAGTTCTTC

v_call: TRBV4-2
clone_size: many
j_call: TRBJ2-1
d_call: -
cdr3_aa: CASSQSLGLEVHEQFF
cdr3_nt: TGTGCCAGCAGCCAAAGTCTGGGGCTAGAGGTACATGAGCAGTTCTTC

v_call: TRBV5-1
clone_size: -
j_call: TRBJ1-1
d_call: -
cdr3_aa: CASSRGGDFTTEAFF
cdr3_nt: TGCGCCAGCAGCCGGGGGGGGGACTTCACGACTGAAGCTTTCTTT

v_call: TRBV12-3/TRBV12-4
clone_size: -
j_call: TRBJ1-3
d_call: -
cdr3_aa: CASIWGGPLSGNTIYF
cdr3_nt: TGTGCCAGCATATGGGGGGGACCACTCTCTGGAAACACCATATATTTT

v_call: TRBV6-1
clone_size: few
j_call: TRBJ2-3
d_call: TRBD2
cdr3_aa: CASRPNLAGDTDTQYF
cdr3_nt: TGTGCCAGCAGACCAAACCTAGCGGGAGACACAGATACGCAGTATTTT

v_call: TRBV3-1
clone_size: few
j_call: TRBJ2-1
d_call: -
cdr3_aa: CASSRDFYNEQFF
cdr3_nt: TGTGCCAGCAGCCGGGACTTTTACAATGAGCAGTTCTTC

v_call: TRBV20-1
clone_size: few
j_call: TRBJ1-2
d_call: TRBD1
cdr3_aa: CSARDGTAGYGYTF
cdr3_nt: TGCAGTGCTAGAGATGGGACAGCCGGCTATGGCTACACCTTC

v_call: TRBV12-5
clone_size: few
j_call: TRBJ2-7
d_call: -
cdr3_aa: CARRQDEQYF
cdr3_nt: TGTGCTAGGAGGCAGGACGAGCAGTACTTC

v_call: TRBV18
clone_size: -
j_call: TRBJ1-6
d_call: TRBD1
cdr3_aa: CASSPEDRGSPLHF
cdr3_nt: TGTGCCAGCTCACCGGAGGACAGGGGTTCACCCCTCCACTTT

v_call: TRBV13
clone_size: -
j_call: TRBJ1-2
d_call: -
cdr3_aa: CASSPSRGTGGYTF
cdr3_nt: TGTGCCAGCAGCCCTTCCAGGGGAACTGGTGGCTACACCTTC

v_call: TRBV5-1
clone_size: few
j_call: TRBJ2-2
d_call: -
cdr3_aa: CASRSGVSTGELFF
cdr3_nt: TGCGCCAGCAGGTCGGGAGTAAGCACCGGGGAGCTGTTTTTT